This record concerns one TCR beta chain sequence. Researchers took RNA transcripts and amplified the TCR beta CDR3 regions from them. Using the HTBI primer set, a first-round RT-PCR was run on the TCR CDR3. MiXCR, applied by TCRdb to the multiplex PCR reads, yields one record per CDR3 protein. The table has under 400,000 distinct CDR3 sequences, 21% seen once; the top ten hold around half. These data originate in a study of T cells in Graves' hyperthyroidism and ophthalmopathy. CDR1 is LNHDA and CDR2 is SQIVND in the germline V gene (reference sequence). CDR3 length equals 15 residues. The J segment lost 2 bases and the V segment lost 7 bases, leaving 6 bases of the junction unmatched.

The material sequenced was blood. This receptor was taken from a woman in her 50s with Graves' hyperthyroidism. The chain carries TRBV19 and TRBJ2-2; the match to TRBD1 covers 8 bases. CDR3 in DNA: TGTGCCAGTATCTGGACAGGGAGAAACACCGGGGAGCTGTTTTTT. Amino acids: CASIWTGRNTGELFF.